One and the same sample provided the 27 T cell receptor beta chains below, sequenced in a study of T-cell memory formation after mild COVID-19. From the 5' RACE reads, TCRdb called clonotypes with MiXCR, one entry per CDR3 protein. The sample has almost 350,000 distinct CDR3 sequences, under 25% seen once. Sequencing was carried out using PBMCs or a T cell subset sorted from them (not recorded which). These receptors were taken from a man between 18 and 29 years old who had mild COVID-19 (a few samples of this study predate the infection). Cell type and time point are not known.

This clonotype was observed at least ten times. V is TRBV29-1 and J is TRBJ2-7, with 8 bases fitting TRBD2. The CDR3 sequence is 11 residues long. Germline CDR1 is SQVTM and CDR2 is ANQGSEA. With 6 bases clipped from V and 6 bases from J, the junction kept 4 bases outside the gene matches. CDR3 in amino acids: CSVQRGSEQYF. Written as DNA, the CDR3 is TGCAGCGTCCAGCGGGGGAGCGAGCAGTACTTC.

This clonotype was seen a few times. The chain couples TRBV7-9 to TRBJ1-1, with TRBD1 matching 7 bases. V lost 5 bases to trimming and J lost 4 bases; unmatched junction nucleotides: 10. CDR1 is SEHNR, CDR2 FQNEAQ, per germline (reference sequence). The CDR3 covers 15 residues. The CDR3 bases are TGTGCCAGCAGCAGGTACAGGGGCTCTGGCACTGAAGCTTTCTTT. It yields the protein CASSRYRGSGTEAFF.

The chain joins TRBV11-2 to TRBJ2-1; D remains ambiguous. Trimming took off 1 base at V and 9 bases at J, with 10 bases between the two ends. The V gene's germline CDR1 is SGHAT and CDR2 FQNNGV. The CDR3 loop spans 13 amino acids. CDR3 sequence (DNA): TGTGCCAGCAGCTTAGGCCAAATCCCTGAGCAGTTCTTC. Encoded protein: CASSLGQIPEQFF.

This clonotype was seen a few times. V gene TRBV6-1 combines with J gene TRBJ1-2; the D is unclear. The germline V gene encodes CDR1 MNHNS and CDR2 SASEGT. V lost 3 bases and J lost 2, with 7 bases in between. The CDR3 consists of 13 residues. The CDR3, as DNA: TGTGCCAGCAGTGATGCAGCGAACTATGGCTACACCTTC. Protein: CASSDAANYGYTF.

This clonotype showed up many times. J is TRBJ2-7 and V is TRBV12-3 or TRBV12-4; 7 bases fit TRBD1. The CDR3 loop spans 14 amino acids. J lost 2 bases, V lost 4 bases, and 5 bases had no gene match. The CDR3 sequence is CASSYGDRAYEQYF. CDR3 DNA sequence: TGTGCCAGCAGTTACGGGGACAGAGCCTACGAGCAGTACTTC.

This clonotype showed up just a few times. The genes are TRBV4-3 and TRBJ2-3, with D possibly TRBD2 on 6 matching bases. The V end lost 4 bases, the J end lost 7 bases, and 21 bases lay between the germline ends. Germline V CDR1 and CDR2: LGHNA, YSLEER. This CDR3 has 16 residues. CDR3 DNA: TGCGCCAGCAGCCTAACCGGTGGGGGACTGGGGAATACGCAGTATTTT. Protein product: CASSLTGGGLGNTQYF.

This chain connects TRBV5-1 to TRBJ2-7; the D gene is possibly TRBD2 (5 bases). V shed 0 bases and J shed 6 bases, with 16 bases lying between them. Germline V gives CDR1 SGHRS, CDR2 YFSETQ. The CDR3 sequence is 15 residues long. The DNA of the CDR3 is TGCGCCAGCAGCTTGGTCCCCAACGGGGATGGCGAGCAGTACTTC. It codes for CASSLVPNGDGEQYF.

CDR3 in amino acids: CASSQEALSGTYGYTF. The CDR3 coding sequence is TGCGCCAGCAGCCAAGAGGCCCTATCGGGGACTTATGGCTACACCTTC. V gene TRBV4-3 combines with J gene TRBJ1-2; D might be TRBD1 (5 bases). The CDR3 extends over 16 amino acids. Trimming removed 0 bases from V and 5 bases from J, with 16 bases in between. In germline, CDR1 is LGHNA, CDR2 YSLEER.

This clonotype has just a few counts. This chain links TRBV5-1 with TRBJ2-2; a weak D match, TRBD1 (6 bases). The CDR3 extends over 16 amino acids. CDR1 SGHRS and CDR2 YFSETQ come from the germline V gene. V dropped 4 bases and J dropped 1 base, with 14 bases sitting between them. The CDR3 protein is CASSASATGNTGELFF. The CDR3 DNA reads as TGCGCCAGCAGCGCCTCCGCGACAGGGAACACCGGGGAGCTGTTTTTT. Combining the CDR3 with reference TRBV5-1 and TRBJ2-2 gives the whole variable domain KAGVTQTPRYLIKTRGQQVTLSCSPISGHRSVSWYQQTPGQGLQFLFEYFSETQRNKGNFPGRFSGRQFSNSRSEMNVSTLELGDSALYLCASSASATGNTGELFFGEGSRLTVL.

This clonotype was seen more than once but under ten times. V gene TRBV7-9 combines with J gene TRBJ1-1; the D gene is possibly TRBD1 (5 bases). V lost 5 bases and J lost 0, with 16 bases in between. Germline V gene sequence: CDR1 SEHNR, CDR2 FQNEAQ (reference sequence). This CDR3 is 16 amino acids long. DNA for the CDR3: TGTGCCAGCAGCGTTCTCAGGGAGGGGATGAACACTGAAGCTTTCTTT. Residues: CASSVLREGMNTEAFF.

The chain has TRBV2 and TRBJ2-7; 11 bases match TRBD2. The germline CDR1 and CDR2 sequences are SNHLY and FYNNEI. The CDR3 has 15 residues. Trimming took 7 bases from V and 6 from J; bases not matched to a gene: 11. The CDR3 protein is CASKLTSGIRREQYF. The CDR3 DNA reads as TGTGCCAGCAAACTGACTAGCGGGATTCGCCGCGAGCAGTACTTC.

This clonotype was seen a handful of times. As DNA, the CDR3 is TGCGCCAGCTACCCTATAGCGGGGGGGCCGGATACGCAGTATTTT. It encodes CASYPIAGGPDTQYF. The chain has TRBV5-1 and TRBJ2-3, with 11 bases identical to TRBD2. This CDR3 is built from 15 residues. Germline-derived CDR1 and CDR2 are SGHRS and YFSETQ. Losses at the gene ends were 7 bases for V and 6 bases for J; bases not matched to a gene: 10.

The table lists this clonotype with many counts. CDR3 sequence: CSAPSDYNEQFF. The CDR3 region has the DNA TGCAGTGCACCCAGCGACTACAATGAGCAGTTCTTC. This chain connects TRBV20-1 to TRBJ2-1; D not certain. The V gene lost 6 bases and the J gene lost 3 bases, with 9 bases spanning the gap. This CDR3 is built from 12 residues. From germline, CDR1 is DFQATT and CDR2 SNEGSKA (reference sequence).

This clonotype was recorded a few times. This rearrangement joins TRBV6-5 to TRBJ1-2, with a tentative D call TRBD1 (6 bases). The CDR3 is 13 amino acids. CDR1 is MNHEY and CDR2 is SVGAGI in the germline V gene. The V gene lost 6 bases and the J gene lost 8 bases, with 16 bases spanning the gap. CDR3 sequence reads: CASRPQGLGGYTF. The DNA of the CDR3 is TGTGCCAGCAGACCTCAGGGGCTTGGCGGCTACACCTTC.

The chain couples TRBV20-1 to TRBJ1-5, with a tentative D call TRBD1 (5 bases). CDR1 DFQATT and CDR2 SNEGSKA come from the germline V gene (reference sequence). The ends were cut back, 1 base at V and 7 bases at J, with 11 bases in the middle. The CDR3 contains 13 residues. The CDR3 loop is CSARARESQPQHF. CDR3 sequence (DNA): TGCAGTGCTAGAGCCAGGGAAAGCCAGCCCCAGCATTTT.

In its sample, this clonotype was seen many times. The chain recombines TRBV20-1 with TRBJ1-5; 11 nucleotides agree with TRBD1. Trimming removed 5 bases from V and 9 bases from J; junction bases left unmatched: 18. The CDR3 runs to 17 residues. In germline, CDR1 is DFQATT, CDR2 SNEGSKA (reference sequence). CDR3 sequence reads: CSARFGVWGQGVPPQHF. CDR3 in DNA: TGCAGTGCTCGGTTTGGTGTTTGGGGACAGGGGGTCCCGCCCCAGCATTTT.

The table lists this clonotype with a few counts. V is TRBV20-1 and J is TRBJ1-1; TRBD1 matches at 8 bases. Germline CDR1 and CDR2: DFQATT and SNEGSKA (reference sequence). V lost 6 bases and J lost 4; bases outside the gene matches: 16. The CDR3 is 16 amino acids. The CDR3 here is CSAPGGQALLLTEAFF. The CDR3 DNA sequence: TGCAGTGCCCCCGGGGGACAGGCTTTGCTGCTCACTGAAGCTTTCTTT.

V and J are TRBV7-3 and TRBJ2-1, with 10 bases aligning to TRBD2. With 2 bases clipped from V and 6 bases from J, the junction kept 7 bases outside the gene matches. The CDR3 has 16 amino acids. The germline V gene encodes CDR1 SGHTA and CDR2 FQGTGA. Here the CDR3 DNA reads TGTGCCAGCAGCTTAGTTCGGACTAGCGGTTCCAATGAGCAGTTCTTC. Translation: CASSLVRTSGSNEQFF.

This CDR3 is CASSSGFYEQYF. The CDR3 nucleotides are TGCGCCAGCAGCTCAGGGTTCTACGAGCAGTACTTC. This chain uses TRBV5-1 with TRBJ2-7, with TRBD1 as a possible D gene (5 bases). The germline V and J ends were trimmed by 3 bases and 3 bases, with 7 bases remaining between them. The CDR3 sequence is 12 residues long. Germline V CDR1 and CDR2: SGHRS, YFSETQ.

This clonotype occurred a few times. This chain links TRBV4-1 with TRBJ2-5; D is possibly TRBD1 or TRBD2 (5 bases each). There are 16 residues in the CDR3. Looked up from germline, CDR1 is MGHRA and CDR2 is YSYEKL. The V gene lost 2 bases and the J gene lost 4 bases, with 17 bases spanning the gap. CDR3 DNA: TGCGCCAGCAGCCAACAGGGCCCGGGGCTGGGAGAGACCCAGTACTTC. Amino acid sequence: CASSQQGPGLGETQYF.

V and J are TRBV12-3 or TRBV12-4 and TRBJ2-2; a possible D gene is TRBD2 (6 bases). V shed 7 bases and J shed 7 bases, with 16 bases lying between them. The CDR3 has 14 amino acids. DNA of the CDR3: TGTGCCAGCAAGCCGGGACTCCACGGCGGGGAGCTGTTTTTT. Its protein is CASKPGLHGGELFF.

This clonotype was recorded at least ten times. V usage is TRBV5-1 and J usage is TRBJ1-2; 7 bases line up with TRBD1. J gave up 0 bases and V 4 bases, and 3 bases lay outside the gene matches. The CDR3 contains 14 residues. CDR1 is SGHRS, CDR2 YFSETQ, per germline. The CDR3 spells CASSLGQPNYGYTF. The CDR3 DNA sequence: TGCGCCAGCAGCCTGGGACAGCCTAACTATGGCTACACCTTC.

Only a few counts were recorded for this clonotype. This chain uses TRBV27 with TRBJ2-7; possibly TRBD2 for D (6 bases). This CDR3 contains 13 residues. CDR1 MNHEY and CDR2 SMNVEV come from the germline V gene (reference sequence). Trimming left V 4 bases short and J 6 bases short, with 13 bases between. CDR3 DNA: TGTGCCAGCAGTTGGGACTGGGCCAGCGAGCAGTACTTC. The encoded protein is CASSWDWASEQYF.

This chain uses TRBV27 with TRBJ1-1; D is perhaps TRBD1 (6 bases). Trimming shortened V by 6 bases and J by 3 bases, and 17 bases separated the two germline ends. The CDR3 has 15 amino acids. Germline V gene data show CDR1 as MNHEY and CDR2 as SMNVEV (reference sequence). The CDR3 is CASRGGGIGYTEAFF. CDR3 bases: TGTGCCAGCAGGGGAGGGGGGATTGGGTACACTGAAGCTTTCTTT.

This clonotype was detected only a few times. V usage is TRBV7-6 and J usage is TRBJ2-7; D unclear. CDR1 is SGHVS, CDR2 FNYEAQ, per germline. V lost 0 bases and J 6 bases, leaving 6 bases between the germline ends. This CDR3 spans 12 amino acids. CDR3 sequence: CASSLAESEQYF. The CDR3 DNA reads TGTGCCAGCAGCTTAGCGGAAAGCGAGCAGTACTTC.

This clonotype came up many times. The genes are TRBV6-5 and TRBJ1-1, with D uncertain. V was cut by 10 bases and J by 1 base, with 13 bases left in between. The CDR3 consists of 13 residues. Germline CDR1 is MNHEY and CDR2 is SVGAGI. This CDR3 is CATLRRGNTEAFF. CDR3 sequence (DNA): TGTGCCACCCTCCGACGAGGGAACACTGAAGCTTTCTTT.

This clonotype was observed at least ten times. The chain links TRBV9 to TRBJ2-3; D remains unclear. V lost 2 bases and J lost 5, with 6 bases in between. Germline-derived CDR1 and CDR2 are SGDLS and YYNGEE. This CDR3 has 12 amino acids. Written as DNA, the CDR3 is TGTGCCAGCAGCGTGGATCAAGATACGCAGTATTTT. Translating it yields CASSVDQDTQYF.